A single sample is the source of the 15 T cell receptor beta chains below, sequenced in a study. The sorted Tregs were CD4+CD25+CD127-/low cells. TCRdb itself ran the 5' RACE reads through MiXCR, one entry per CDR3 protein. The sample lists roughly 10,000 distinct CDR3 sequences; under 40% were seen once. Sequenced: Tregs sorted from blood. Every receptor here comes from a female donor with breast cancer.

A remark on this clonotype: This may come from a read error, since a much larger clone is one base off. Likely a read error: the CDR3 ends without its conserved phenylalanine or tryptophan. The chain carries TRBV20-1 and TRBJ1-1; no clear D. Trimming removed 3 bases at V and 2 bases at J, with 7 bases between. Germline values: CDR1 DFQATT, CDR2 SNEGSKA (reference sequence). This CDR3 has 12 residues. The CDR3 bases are TGCAGTGCTAGGAGATCAAACACTGAAGCTTTCTCT. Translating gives CSARRSNTEAFS.

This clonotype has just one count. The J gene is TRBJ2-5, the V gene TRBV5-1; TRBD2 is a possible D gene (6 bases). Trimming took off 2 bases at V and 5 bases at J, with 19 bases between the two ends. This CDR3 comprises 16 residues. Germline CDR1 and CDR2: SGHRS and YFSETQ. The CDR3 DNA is TGCGCCAGCAGCTTAATGACGGGAGCCTCCGCGGAGACCCAGTACTTC. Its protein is CASSLMTGASAETQYF.

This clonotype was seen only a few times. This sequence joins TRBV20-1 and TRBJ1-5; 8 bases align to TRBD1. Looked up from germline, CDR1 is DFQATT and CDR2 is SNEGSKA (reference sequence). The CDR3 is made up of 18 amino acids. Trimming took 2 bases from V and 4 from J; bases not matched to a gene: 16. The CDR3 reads CSARWGSSGGRGNQPQHF. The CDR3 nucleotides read TGCAGTGCTAGATGGGGCTCGTCAGGGGGCCGAGGGAATCAGCCCCAGCATTTT.

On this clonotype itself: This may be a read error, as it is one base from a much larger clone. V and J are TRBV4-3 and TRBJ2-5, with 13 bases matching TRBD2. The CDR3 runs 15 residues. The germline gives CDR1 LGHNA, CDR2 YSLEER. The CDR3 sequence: CASGQGLAGVETQYF. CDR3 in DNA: TGCGCCAGCGGCCAAGGACTAGCGGGAGTAGAGACCCAGTACTTC.

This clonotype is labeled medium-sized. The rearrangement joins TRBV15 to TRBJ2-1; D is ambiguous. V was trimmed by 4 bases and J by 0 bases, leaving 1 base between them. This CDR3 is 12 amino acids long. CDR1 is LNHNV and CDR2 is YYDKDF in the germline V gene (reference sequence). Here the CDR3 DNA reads TGTGCCACCAGCAACTCCTACAATGAGCAGTTCTTC. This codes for CATSNSYNEQFF.

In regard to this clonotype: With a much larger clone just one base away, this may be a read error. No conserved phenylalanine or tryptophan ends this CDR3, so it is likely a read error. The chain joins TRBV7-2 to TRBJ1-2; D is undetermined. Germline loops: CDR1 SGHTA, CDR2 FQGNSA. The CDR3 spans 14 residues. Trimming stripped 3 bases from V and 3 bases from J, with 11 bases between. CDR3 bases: TGTGCCAGCAGCTTGAAAATCTGGGACTATGGCTACACCCTC. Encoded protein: CASSLKIWDYGYTL.

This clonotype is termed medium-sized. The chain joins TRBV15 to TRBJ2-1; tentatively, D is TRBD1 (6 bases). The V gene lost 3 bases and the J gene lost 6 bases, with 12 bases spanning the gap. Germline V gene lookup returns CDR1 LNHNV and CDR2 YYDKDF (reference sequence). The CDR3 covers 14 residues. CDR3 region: CATSSWDTPNEQFF. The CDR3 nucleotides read TGTGCCACCAGCAGCTGGGACACACCCAATGAGCAGTTCTTC. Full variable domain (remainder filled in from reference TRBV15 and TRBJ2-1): DAMVIQNPRYQVTQFGKPVTLSCSQTLNHNVMYWYQQKSSQAPKLLFHYYDKDFNNEADTPDNFQSRRPNTSFCFLDIRSPGLGDTAMYLCATSSWDTPNEQFFGPGTRLTVL.

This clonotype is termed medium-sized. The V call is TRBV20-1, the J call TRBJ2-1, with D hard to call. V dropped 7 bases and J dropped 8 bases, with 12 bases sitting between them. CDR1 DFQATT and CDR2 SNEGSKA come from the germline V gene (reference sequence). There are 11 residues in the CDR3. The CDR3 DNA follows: TGCAGTGTCTCAGGTGGTTATGAGCAGTTCTTC. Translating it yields CSVSGGYEQFF.

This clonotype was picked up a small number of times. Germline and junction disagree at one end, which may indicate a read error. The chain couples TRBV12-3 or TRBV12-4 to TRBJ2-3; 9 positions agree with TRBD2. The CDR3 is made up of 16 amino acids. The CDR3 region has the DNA TGTGCCGGCAGTAGAATTGCTAGCGGGATGATAGATACGCAGTATTTT. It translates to CAGSRIASGMIDTQYF.

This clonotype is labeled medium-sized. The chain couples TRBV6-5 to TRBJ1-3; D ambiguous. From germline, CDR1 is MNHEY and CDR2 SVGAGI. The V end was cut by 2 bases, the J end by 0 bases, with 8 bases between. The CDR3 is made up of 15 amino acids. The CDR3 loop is CASSYDVSSGNTIYF. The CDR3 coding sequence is TGTGCCAGCAGTTACGACGTTAGCTCTGGAAACACCATATATTTT.

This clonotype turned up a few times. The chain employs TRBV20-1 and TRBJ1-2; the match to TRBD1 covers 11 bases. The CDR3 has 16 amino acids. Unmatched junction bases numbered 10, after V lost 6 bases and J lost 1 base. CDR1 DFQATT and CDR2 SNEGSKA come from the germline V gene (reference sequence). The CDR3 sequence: CSAAGQGAGNNYGYTF. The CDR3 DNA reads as TGCAGTGCGGCAGGACAGGGGGCAGGAAATAACTATGGCTACACCTTC.

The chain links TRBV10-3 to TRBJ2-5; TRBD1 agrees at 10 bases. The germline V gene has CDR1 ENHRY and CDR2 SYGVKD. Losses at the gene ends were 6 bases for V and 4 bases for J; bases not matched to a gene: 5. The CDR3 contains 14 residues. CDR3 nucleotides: TGTGCCATCAGCCCGGGACAGGGGTTAGAGACCCAGTACTTC. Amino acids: CAISPGQGLETQYF.

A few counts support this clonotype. The chain's CDR3 is CASSYSRVADTQYF. In DNA form, the CDR3 reads TGTGCCAGCAGTTACTCCAGGGTAGCAGATACGCAGTATTTT. The chain employs TRBV6-6 and TRBJ2-3, with D tentatively TRBD1 (5 bases). The CDR3 runs 14 residues. Trimming left V 0 bases short and J 4 bases short, with 8 bases between. Germline CDR1 and CDR2: MNHNY and SVGAGI (reference sequence).

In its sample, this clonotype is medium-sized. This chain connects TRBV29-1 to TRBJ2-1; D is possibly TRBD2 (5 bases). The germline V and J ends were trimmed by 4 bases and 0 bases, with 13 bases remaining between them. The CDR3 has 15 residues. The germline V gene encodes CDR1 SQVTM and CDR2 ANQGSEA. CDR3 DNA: TGCAGCGTTGCCGCGACTACGAGCTCCTACAATGAGCAGTTCTTC. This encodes CSVAATTSSYNEQFF.

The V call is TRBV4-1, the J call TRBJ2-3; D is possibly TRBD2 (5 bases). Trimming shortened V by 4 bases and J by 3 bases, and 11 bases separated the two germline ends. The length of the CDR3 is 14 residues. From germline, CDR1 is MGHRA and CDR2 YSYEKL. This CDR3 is CASSRAWETDTQYF. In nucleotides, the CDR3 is TGCGCCAGCAGCCGAGCTTGGGAGACAGATACGCAGTATTTT.